This is a list of T cell receptor beta chains from one sample in a study of T cell responses to AZD1222 COVID-19 vaccine. Measured with immunoSEQ multiplex PCR; TCRdb has only the in-frame clones, and not every one. This sample carries 120,000 to 150,000 clones, more than 85% of them seen once, and the ten largest clones take 4.5% to 5.5%. Sequencing was performed on peripheral blood, taken on day 0 of AZD1222 vaccination. The receptors were sampled from an adult in good health. CDR3s include the opening cysteine and the closing phenylalanine or tryptophan. D genes are given only for firm matches. Only some rows state a clone size, as once, few, many or a class for expanded clones.

>TRBJ2-5|-|-|TRBV2
TGTGCCAGCAATGGTCCGTTCCAAGAGACCCAGTACTTC
CASNGPFQETQYF
>TRBJ2-7|-|TRBD2|TRBV2
TGTGCCAGCAGTCCTTTAGCGGGAGGGACAAGGAACGAGCAGTACTTC
CASSPLAGGTRNEQYF
>TRBJ1-1|-|-|TRBV4-3
TGCGCCAGCAGCCATTTACAGGGCCTGAACACTGAAGCTTTCTTT
CASSHLQGLNTEAFF
>TRBJ2-5|-|TRBD2|TRBV5-4
TGTGCCAGCAGCTCGACTAGCGGGAGGGCTGAGACCCAGTACTTC
CASSSTSGRAETQYF
>TRBJ1-1|-|-|TRBV7-9
TGTGCCAGCAGCTTAGTAGAGTCGAACACTGAAGCTTTCTTT
CASSLVESNTEAFF
>TRBJ2-7|-|-|TRBV27
TGTGCCAGCAGCCGAGAGGGAGGTACCACGAGCAGTTACTTC
CASSREGGTTSSYF
>TRBJ1-5|-|TRBD1|TRBV19
TGTGCCAGTAGTACCGACAGGGACGGGCAGCCCCAGCATTTT
CASSTDRDGQPQHF
>TRBJ1-4|-|TRBD1|TRBV10-3
TGTGCCATCAGTAGGGGGACAGGGAATGAAAAACTGTTTTTT
CAISRGTGNEKLFF
>TRBJ1-2|-|-|TRBV30
TGTGCCTGGGATCAAGGCACTATCAGGGCAAACTATGGCTACACCTTC
CAWDQGTIRANYGYTF
>TRBJ2-5|-|-|TRBV7-2
TGTGCCAGCGCAAACCCCGTCCGGGAGACCCAGTACTTC
CASANPVRETQYF
>TRBJ2-2|once|-|TRBV12-2
TGTGCAAGTCGTTCTAGCGGGGGCCCTAGTTTCGGGGAGCTGTTTTTT
CASRSSGGPSFGELFF
>TRBJ1-1|-|-|TRBV7-8
TGTGCCAGCAGCCCACGATCTGGTGGGGAAGCTTTCTTT
CASSPRSGGEAFF
>TRBJ1-2|-|-|TRBV3-1/TRBV3-2
TGTGCCAGCAGCCAAGACGTACGGGGGAGCTATGGCTACACCTTC
CASSQDVRGSYGYTF
>TRBJ1-2|-|-|TRBV4-2
TGTGCCAGCAGCCAGGGGGGAAGTAACTATGGCTACACCTTC
CASSQGGSNYGYTF
>TRBJ1-2|-|-|TRBV11-2
TGTGCCAGCAGCTTAGATCGGCAGGGAGGCTATGGCTACACCTTC
CASSLDRQGGYGYTF
>TRBJ2-7|once|-|TRBV6-5
TGTGCCAGCAGTTACCTGACTGACGAGCAGTACTTC
CASSYLTDEQYF
>TRBJ1-4|-|-|TRBV4-1
TGCGCCAGCAGCCAAGATCAATTTCGGCGCGGGGGGATTAATGAAAAACTGTTTTTT
CASSQDQFRRGGINEKLFF
>TRBJ1-2|-|-|TRBV4-1
TGCGCCAGCAGCCATCCAGACAGACCTTCTTATGGCTACACCTTC
CASSHPDRPSYGYTF
>TRBJ1-6|-|-|TRBV3-1/TRBV3-2
TGTGCCAGCAGCCAATTTCAGGGGAATAATTCACCCCTCCACTTT
CASSQFQGNNSPLHF
>TRBJ1-5|-|-|TRBV6-6
TGTGCCAGCAGTTACGGGGGGGCTGATCAGCCCCAGCATTTT
CASSYGGADQPQHF
>TRBJ2-3|-|-|TRBV9
TGTGCCAGCAGCGTAGCGGCGTCTACGCAGTATTTT
CASSVAASTQYF
>TRBJ2-3|-|-|TRBV11-3
TGTGCCAGCAGCTCCCCGGGGCAGTCAGATACGCAGTATTTT
CASSSPGQSDTQYF
>TRBJ2-5|-|TRBD2|TRBV13
TGTGCCAGCAGCTTAGTGAGTAGCGGGGGGAGCGACCAAGAGACCCAGTACTTC
CASSLVSSGGSDQETQYF
>TRBJ1-2|-|-|TRBV6-2/TRBV6-3
TGTGCCAGCAGTTTAAGGACGCGCGGCTACACCTTC
CASSLRTRGYTF
>TRBJ2-7|-|TRBD1|TRBV7-9
TGTGCCAGCAGCTTAACAGGGGTAACCTACGAGCAGTACTTC
CASSLTGVTYEQYF
>TRBJ1-3|-|-|TRBV2
TGTGCCAGCAGTGAAGCGAACGACGCCTGGCCTGGAAACACCATATATTTT
CASSEANDAWPGNTIYF
>TRBJ2-2|-|-|TRBV18
TGTGCCAGCTCACCGAAGGAGACCGGGGAGCTGTTTTTT
CASSPKETGELFF
>TRBJ1-1|-|TRBD1|TRBV7-2
TGTGCCAGCAGCTCTACAGGGGGTAGAACTGAAGCTTTCTTT
CASSSTGGRTEAFF
>TRBJ2-3|-|TRBD2|TRBV29-1
TGCAGCGTTGTTCGGGTAGCGGGGGCCTTAGGGGGAGATACGCAGTATTTT
CSVVRVAGALGGDTQYF
>TRBJ1-1|-|-|TRBV6-5
TGTGCCAGCAGACGGGACGGTTCGAACACTGAAGCTTTCTTT
CASRRDGSNTEAFF
>TRBJ2-1|-|TRBD2|TRBV10-3
TGTGCCATCAGCGAAAGACTAGCGGGAGTCAATGAGCAGTTCTTC
CAISERLAGVNEQFF
>TRBJ2-7|-|-|TRBV7-8
TGTGCCAGCAGCTTACGAAGGGAATACGAGCAGTACTTC
CASSLRREYEQYF
>TRBJ2-5|-|TRBD2|TRBV5-1
TGCGCCAGCGGCGGGGGGGAGGAGACCCAGTACTTC
CASGGGEETQYF
>TRBJ1-1|-|TRBD1|TRBV5-1
TGCGCCAGCAGCTTGTTGGACAGGGGAACTGAAGCTTTCTTT
CASSLLDRGTEAFF
>TRBJ2-1|-|-|TRBV2
TGTGCCAGCACCTCAGGGGAGACTCCCAGCAATGAGCAGTTCTTC
CASTSGETPSNEQFF
>TRBJ2-3|-|TRBD2|TRBV7-3
TGTGCCAGCAGCCAACTACCGACTAGCGGGAGTACTACAGATACGCAGTATTTT
CASSQLPTSGSTTDTQYF
>TRBJ2-3|-|-|TRBV9
TGTGCCAGCAGCCTAAGAGCTAGCACAGATACGCAGTATTTT
CASSLRASTDTQYF
>TRBJ2-1|-|TRBD2|TRBV5-1
TGCGCCAGCAGCGTCGGGACTAGCACCTACAATGAGCAGTTCTTC
CASSVGTSTYNEQFF
>TRBJ1-4|few|-|TRBV27
TGTGCCAGCGGTTCCGCCGGCCAGGGGCTGGAAAAACTGTTTTTT
CASGSAGQGLEKLFF
>TRBJ2-3|-|TRBD2|TRBV4-3
TGCGCCAGCAGCCCAGGGACTAGCGGGACCTATACGCAGTATTTT
CASSPGTSGTYTQYF
>TRBJ1-1|-|-|TRBV12-5
TGTGCTAGTGGGCTCCAGTATGAAGCTTTCTTT
CASGLQYEAFF